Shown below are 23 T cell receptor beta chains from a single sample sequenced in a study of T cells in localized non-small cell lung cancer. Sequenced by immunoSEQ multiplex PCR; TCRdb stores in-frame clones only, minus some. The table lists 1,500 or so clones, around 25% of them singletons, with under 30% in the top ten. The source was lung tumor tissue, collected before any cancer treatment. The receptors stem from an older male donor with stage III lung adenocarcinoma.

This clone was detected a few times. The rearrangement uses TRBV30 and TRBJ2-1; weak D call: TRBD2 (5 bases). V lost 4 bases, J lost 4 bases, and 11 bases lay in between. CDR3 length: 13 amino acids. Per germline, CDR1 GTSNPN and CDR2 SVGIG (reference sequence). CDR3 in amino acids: CAWIGGGYNEQFF. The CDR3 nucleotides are TGTGCCTGGATCGGAGGCGGATACAATGAGCAGTTCTTC.

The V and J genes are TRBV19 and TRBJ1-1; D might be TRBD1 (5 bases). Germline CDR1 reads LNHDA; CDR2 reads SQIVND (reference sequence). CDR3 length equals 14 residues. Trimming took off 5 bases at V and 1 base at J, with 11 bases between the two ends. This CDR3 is CASSRAGSNTEAFF. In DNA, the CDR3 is TGTGCCAGTAGTCGGGCAGGGTCGAACACTGAAGCTTTCTTT.

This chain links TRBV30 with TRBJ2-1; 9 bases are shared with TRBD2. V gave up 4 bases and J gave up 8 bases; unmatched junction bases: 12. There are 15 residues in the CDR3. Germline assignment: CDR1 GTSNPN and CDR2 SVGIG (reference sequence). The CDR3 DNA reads TGTGCCTGGACTCGCGGGACTAGCTATGTCGATGAGCAGTTCTTC. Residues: CAWTRGTSYVDEQFF.

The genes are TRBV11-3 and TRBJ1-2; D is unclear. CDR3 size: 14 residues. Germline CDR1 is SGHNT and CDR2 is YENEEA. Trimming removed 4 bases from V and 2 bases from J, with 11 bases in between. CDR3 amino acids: CASSSLTENYGYTF. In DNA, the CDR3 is TGTGCCAGCAGCTCTCTTACAGAGAACTATGGCTACACCTTC.

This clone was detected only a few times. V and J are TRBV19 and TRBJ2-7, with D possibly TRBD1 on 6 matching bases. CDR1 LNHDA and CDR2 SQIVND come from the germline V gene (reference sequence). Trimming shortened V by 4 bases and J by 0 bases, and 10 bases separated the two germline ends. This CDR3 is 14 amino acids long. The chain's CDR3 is CASSRDTDSYEQYF. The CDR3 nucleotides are TGTGCCAGTAGTAGGGACACAGACTCCTACGAGCAGTACTTC.

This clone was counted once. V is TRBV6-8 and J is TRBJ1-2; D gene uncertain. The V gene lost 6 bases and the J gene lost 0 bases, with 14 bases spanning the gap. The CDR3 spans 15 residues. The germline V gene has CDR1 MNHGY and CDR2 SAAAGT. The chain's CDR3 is CASSPRHNSNYGYTF. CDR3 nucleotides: TGTGCCAGCAGCCCCCGACACAATTCTAACTATGGCTACACCTTC.

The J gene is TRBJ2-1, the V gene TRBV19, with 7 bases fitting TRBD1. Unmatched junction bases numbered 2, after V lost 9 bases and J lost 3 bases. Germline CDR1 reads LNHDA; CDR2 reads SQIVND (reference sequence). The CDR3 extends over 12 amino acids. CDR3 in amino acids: CASRQGYNEQFF. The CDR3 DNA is TGTGCCAGCCGACAGGGCTACAATGAGCAGTTCTTC.

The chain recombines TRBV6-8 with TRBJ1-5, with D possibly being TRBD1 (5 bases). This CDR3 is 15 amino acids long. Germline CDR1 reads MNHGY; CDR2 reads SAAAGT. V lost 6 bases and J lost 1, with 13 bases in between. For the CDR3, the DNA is TGTGCCAGCAGGACTAAAGGGGAAAGCAATCAGCCCCAGCATTTT. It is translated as CASRTKGESNQPQHF.

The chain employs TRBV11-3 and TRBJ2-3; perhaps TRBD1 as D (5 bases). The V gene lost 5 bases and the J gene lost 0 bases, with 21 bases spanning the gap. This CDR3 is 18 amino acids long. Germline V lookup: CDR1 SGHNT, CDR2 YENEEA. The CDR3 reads CASSPIPQGFSSTDTQYF. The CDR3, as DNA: TGTGCCAGCAGCCCTATCCCCCAGGGTTTTAGTAGCACAGATACGCAGTATTTT. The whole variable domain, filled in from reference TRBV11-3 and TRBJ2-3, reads EAGVVQSPRYKIIEKKQPVAFWCNPISGHNTLYWYLQNLGQGPELLIRYENEEAVDDSQLPKDRFSAERLKGVDSTLKIQPAELGDSAVYLCASSPIPQGFSSTDTQYFGPGTRLTVL.

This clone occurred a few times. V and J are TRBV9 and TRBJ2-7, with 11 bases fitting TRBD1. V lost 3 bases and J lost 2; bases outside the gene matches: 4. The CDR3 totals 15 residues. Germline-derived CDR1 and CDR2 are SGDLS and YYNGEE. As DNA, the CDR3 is TGTGCCAGCAGCGCCGGGACAGGGGGGCCCTACGAGCAGTACTTC. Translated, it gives CASSAGTGGPYEQYF.

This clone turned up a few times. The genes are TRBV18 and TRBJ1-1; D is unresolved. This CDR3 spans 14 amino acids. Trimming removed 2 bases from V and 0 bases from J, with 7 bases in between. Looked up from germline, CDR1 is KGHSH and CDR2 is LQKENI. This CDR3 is CASSPTVMNTEAFF. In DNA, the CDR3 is TGTGCCAGCTCACCAACGGTCATGAACACTGAAGCTTTCTTT. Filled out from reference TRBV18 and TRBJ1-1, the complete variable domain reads NAGVMQNPRHLVRRRGQEARLRCSPMKGHSHVYWYRQLPEEGLKFMVYLQKENIIDESGMPKERFSAEFPKEGPSILRIQQVVRGDSAAYFCASSPTVMNTEAFFGQGTRLTVV.

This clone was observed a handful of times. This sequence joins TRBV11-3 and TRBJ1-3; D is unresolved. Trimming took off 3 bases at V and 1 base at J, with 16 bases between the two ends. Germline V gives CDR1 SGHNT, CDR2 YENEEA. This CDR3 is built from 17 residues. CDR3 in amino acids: CASSFETRPLSGNTIYF. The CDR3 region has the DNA TGTGCCAGCAGCTTCGAAACAAGACCACTATCTGGAAACACCATATATTTT.

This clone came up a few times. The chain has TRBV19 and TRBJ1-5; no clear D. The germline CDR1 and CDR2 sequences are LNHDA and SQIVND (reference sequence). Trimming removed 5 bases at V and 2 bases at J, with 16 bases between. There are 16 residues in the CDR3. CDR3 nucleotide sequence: TGTGCCAGTAGTTTCGGCCTCCGTGGGGGCAATCAGCCCCAGCATTTT. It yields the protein CASSFGLRGGNQPQHF.

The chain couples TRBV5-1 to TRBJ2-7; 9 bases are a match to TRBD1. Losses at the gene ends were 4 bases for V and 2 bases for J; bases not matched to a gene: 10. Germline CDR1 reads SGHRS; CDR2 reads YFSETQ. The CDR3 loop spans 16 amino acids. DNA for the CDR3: TGCGCCAGCAGCACTCTCGGGACAGGGTGGGCCTACGAGCAGTACTTC. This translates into CASSTLGTGWAYEQYF.

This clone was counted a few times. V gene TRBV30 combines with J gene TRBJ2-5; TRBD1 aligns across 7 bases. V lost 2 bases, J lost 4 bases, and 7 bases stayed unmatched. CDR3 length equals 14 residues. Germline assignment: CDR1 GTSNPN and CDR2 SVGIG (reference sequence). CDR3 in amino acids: CAWSKLAGGETQYF. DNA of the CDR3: TGTGCCTGGAGTAAACTGGCAGGGGGAGAGACCCAGTACTTC.

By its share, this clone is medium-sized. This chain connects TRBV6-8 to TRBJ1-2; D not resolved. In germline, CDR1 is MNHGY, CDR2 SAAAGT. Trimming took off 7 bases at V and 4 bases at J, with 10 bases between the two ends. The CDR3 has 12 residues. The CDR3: CASTPGSYGYTF. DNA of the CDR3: TGTGCCAGCACGCCCGGGTCCTATGGCTACACCTTC.

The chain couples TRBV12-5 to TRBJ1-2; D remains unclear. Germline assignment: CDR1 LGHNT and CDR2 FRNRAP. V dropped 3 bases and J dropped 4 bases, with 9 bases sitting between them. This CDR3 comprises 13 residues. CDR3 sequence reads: CASGFDGIYGYTF. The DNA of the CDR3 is TGTGCTAGTGGTTTTGACGGAATCTATGGCTACACCTTC.

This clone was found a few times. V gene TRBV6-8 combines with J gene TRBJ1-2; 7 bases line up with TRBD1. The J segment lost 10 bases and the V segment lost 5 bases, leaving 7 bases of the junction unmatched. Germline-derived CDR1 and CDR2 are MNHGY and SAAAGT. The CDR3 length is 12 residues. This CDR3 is CASSGRTGPYTF. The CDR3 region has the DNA TGTGCCAGCAGTGGGCGGACAGGCCCCTACACCTTC.

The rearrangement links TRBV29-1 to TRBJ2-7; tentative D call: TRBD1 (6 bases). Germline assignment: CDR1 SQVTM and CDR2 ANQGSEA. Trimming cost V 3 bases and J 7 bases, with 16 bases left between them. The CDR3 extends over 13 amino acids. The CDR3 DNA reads TGCAGCGTTGAGGAACAGGGAGTAGGGGAGCAGTACTTC. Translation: CSVEEQGVGEQYF.

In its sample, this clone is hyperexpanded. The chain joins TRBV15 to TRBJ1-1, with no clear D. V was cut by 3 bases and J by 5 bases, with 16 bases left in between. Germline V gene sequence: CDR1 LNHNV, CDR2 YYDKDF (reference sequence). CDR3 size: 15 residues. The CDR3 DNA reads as TGTGCCACCAGCAGGGAAGGTGGGTGGGAGACTGAAGCTTTCTTT. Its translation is CATSREGGWETEAFF. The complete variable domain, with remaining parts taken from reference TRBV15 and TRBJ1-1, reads DAMVIQNPRYQVTQFGKPVTLSCSQTLNHNVMYWYQQKSSQAPKLLFHYYDKDFNNEADTPDNFQSRRPNTSFCFLDIRSPGLGDTAMYLCATSREGGWETEAFFGQGTRLTVV.

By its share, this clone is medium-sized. Here the CDR3 DNA reads TGTGCCAGCAGCGAACAGGGGTTGGATCAGCCCCAGCATTTT. Translating gives CASSEQGLDQPQHF. The chain has TRBV9 and TRBJ1-5, with 7 bases that match TRBD1. With 3 bases clipped from V and 5 bases from J, the junction kept 5 bases outside the gene matches. This CDR3 spans 14 amino acids. Germline CDR1 reads SGDLS; CDR2 reads YYNGEE.

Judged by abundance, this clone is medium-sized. CDR3 amino acids: CASSLVRGMESPLHF. CDR3 nucleotides: TGTGCCAGCAGCTTAGTGCGGGGTATGGAATCACCCCTCCACTTT. V usage is TRBV11-3 and J usage is TRBJ1-6; D unclear. V lost 1 base, J lost 10 bases, and 14 bases lay in between. Per the germline V gene, CDR1 is SGHNT and CDR2 is YENEEA. This CDR3 is built from 15 residues.

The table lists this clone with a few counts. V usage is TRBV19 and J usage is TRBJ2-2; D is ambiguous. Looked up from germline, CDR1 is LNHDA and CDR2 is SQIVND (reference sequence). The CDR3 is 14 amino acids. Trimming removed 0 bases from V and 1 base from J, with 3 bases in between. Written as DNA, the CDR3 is TGTGCCAGTAGTATAGACAGGAACACCGGGGAGCTGTTTTTT. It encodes CASSIDRNTGELFF.